These 20 T cell receptor beta chains were sequenced from one sample in a study of blood T cell repertoires in COVID-19. Here immunoSEQ multiplex PCR was the method, and the copy in TCRdb shows in-frame clones only, minus some. The sample lists about 360,000 clones; about 86% were seen once. Material: peripheral blood. The receptor set was obtained from a woman aged 60-70 years with COVID-19, enrolled during active disease.

CDR3 nucleotide sequence: TGTGCCAGCAGCCAAGTGAGTACAGCCCTGAACACTGAAGCTTTCTTT. It specifies CASSQVSTALNTEAFF. The chain uses TRBV4-2 and TRBJ1-1; the D is unclear. V lost 1 base, J lost 0 bases, and 12 bases lay in between. There are 16 residues in the CDR3. Germline CDR1 is LGHNA and CDR2 is YNFKEQ.

The chain uses TRBV11-2 and TRBJ1-1; the D is unclear. The germline V gene encodes CDR1 SGHAT and CDR2 FQNNGV. The V and J ends lost 0 bases and 7 bases respectively, with 18 bases between them. The CDR3 totals 16 residues. The CDR3 region is CASSLDLGLYRGEAFF. CDR3 DNA: TGTGCCAGCAGCTTAGATCTCGGACTCTACCGAGGTGAAGCTTTCTTT.

The J gene is TRBJ1-2, the V gene TRBV5-8, with D hard to call. The V gene's germline CDR1 is SGHTS and CDR2 YDEGEE. The CDR3 is 15 amino acids. The V and J ends lost 0 bases and 4 bases respectively, with 13 bases between them. The CDR3 nucleotides are TGTGCCAGCAGCTTGGATTCGTACACCATCTATGGCTACACCTTC. As protein: CASSLDSYTIYGYTF.

The rearrangement uses TRBV12-5 and TRBJ2-7; 10 bases align to TRBD1. The length of the CDR3 is 18 residues. The trim removed 0 bases at V and 6 bases at J, leaving 14 bases unmatched. CDR1 is LGHNT, CDR2 FRNRAP, per germline. The CDR3 nucleotides are TGTGCTAGTGGTTTGGTTATAACCTCCGGGACAGGGGCTGGCGAGCAGTACTTC. This gives the protein CASGLVITSGTGAGEQYF. Full variable domain (missing parts from reference TRBV12-5 and TRBJ2-7): DARVTQTPRHKVTEMGQEVTMRCQPILGHNTVFWYRQTMMQGLELLAYFRNRAPLDDSGMPKDRFSAEMPDATLATLKIQPSEPRDSAVYFCASGLVITSGTGAGEQYFGPGTRLTVT.

As for this clone: The same CDR3 is also encoded by other DNA sequences in this sample. This chain connects TRBV19 to TRBJ2-1; TRBD2 agrees at 7 bases. This CDR3 is built from 15 residues. V was clipped by 1 base and J by 4 bases; unmatched bases: 4. CDR1 and CDR2 (germline): LNHDA, SQIVND (reference sequence). The CDR3 loop is CASSIAGGTYNEQFF. In DNA, the CDR3 is TGTGCCAGTAGTATAGCCGGGGGGACTTACAATGAGCAGTTCTTC.

The chain carries TRBV27 and TRBJ2-2; 15 bases are shared with TRBD2. CDR3 size: 19 residues. CDR1 and CDR2 from the germline V gene are MNHEY and SMNVEV (reference sequence). V was pared by 3 bases and J by 6 bases, with 11 bases of the junction left unmatched. The CDR3 here is CASSFSGLAGGRRPGELFF. Written as DNA, the CDR3 is TGTGCCAGCAGTTTTTCCGGACTAGCGGGGGGGCGTCGCCCCGGGGAGCTGTTTTTT.

The chain has TRBV5-1 and TRBJ2-3; 7 nucleotides line up with TRBD2. The germline CDR1 and CDR2 sequences are SGHRS and YFSETQ. V lost 4 bases, J lost 3 bases, and 14 bases stayed unmatched. The CDR3 has 17 residues. The CDR3 DNA sequence: TGCGCCAGCAGCACCGGGCTGGGAGCGGGGAGGACAGATACGCAGTATTTT. Translation: CASSTGLGAGRTDTQYF.

The genes are TRBV27 and TRBJ2-1; 10 bases line up with TRBD2. The CDR3 has 15 residues. J lost 2 bases, V lost 6 bases, and 4 bases had no gene match. Germline CDR1 and CDR2: MNHEY and SMNVEV (reference sequence). CDR3 DNA: TGTGCCAGCAGGGCGACTAGCGGGCCCTACAATGAGCAGTTCTTC. Translation gives CASRATSGPYNEQFF.

V usage is TRBV18 and J usage is TRBJ1-4, with 7 bases aligning to TRBD1. Germline lookup yields CDR1 KGHSH and CDR2 LQKENI. Unmatched junction bases numbered 8, after V lost 5 bases and J lost 8 bases. This CDR3 is built from 14 residues. CDR3 coding DNA: TGTGCCAGCTCAAGGCTGGGACAGACCGAAAAACTGTTTTTT. The encoded protein is CASSRLGQTEKLFF.

This sequence joins TRBV29-1 and TRBJ2-7, with a tentative D call TRBD2 (5 bases). Germline CDR1 is SQVTM and CDR2 is ANQGSEA. Trimming removed 0 bases at V and 6 bases at J, with 12 bases between. The CDR3 consists of 13 residues. The CDR3 loop is CSVEDRGIREQYF. The DNA for the CDR3 is TGCAGCGTTGAAGATCGGGGTATTCGCGAGCAGTACTTC.

The chain carries TRBV7-7 and TRBJ2-5; D might be TRBD1 (7 bases). The germline gives CDR1 SSHAT, CDR2 FNYEAQ (reference sequence). With 6 bases removed from V and 1 base from J, the gap between germline ends came to 15 bases. This CDR3 is built from 15 residues. This chain's CDR3 is CASSQRRGPQETQYF. The CDR3 bases are TGTGCCAGCAGTCAAAGGAGGGGGCCCCAAGAGACCCAGTACTTC.

The rearrangement joins TRBV7-2 to TRBJ1-1; D is undetermined. V shed 6 bases and J shed 3 bases, with 11 bases lying between them. This CDR3 has 13 residues. Germline V CDR1 and CDR2: SGHTA, FQGNSA. The CDR3 reads CASRSSGYTEAFF. The DNA for the CDR3 is TGTGCCAGCAGGTCTAGCGGGTACACTGAAGCTTTCTTT.

This rearrangement joins TRBV30 to TRBJ1-5; 10 bases are a match to TRBD1. V was clipped by 2 bases and J by 5 bases; unmatched bases: 12. CDR3 length: 17 amino acids. The germline gives CDR1 GTSNPN, CDR2 SVGIG (reference sequence). DNA for the CDR3: TGTGCCTGGAGTCTAACTCCGGGACAGGGGAGGGATCAGCCCCAGCATTTT. This encodes CAWSLTPGQGRDQPQHF.

This chain's CDR3 is CASTLTGTNTEAFF. As DNA, the CDR3 is TGTGCCAGCACCCTTACAGGCACGAACACTGAAGCTTTCTTT. This sequence joins TRBV7-2 and TRBJ1-1, with D perhaps TRBD1 (5 bases). The CDR3 is 14 residues long. V gave up 7 bases and J gave up 1 base, with 13 bases separating them. Germline CDR1 reads SGHTA; CDR2 reads FQGNSA.

The J gene is TRBJ2-1, the V gene TRBV6-2 or TRBV6-3, with 12 bases that match TRBD2. CDR3 length: 18 amino acids. Germline CDR1 MNHEY, CDR2 SVGEGT. Unmatched junction bases numbered 11, after V lost 0 bases and J lost 8 bases. The CDR3 spells CASSYSWASGGVYDEQFF. CDR3 in DNA: TGTGCCAGCAGTTACTCGTGGGCTAGCGGGGGGGTATACGATGAGCAGTTCTTC.

This chain joins TRBV7-8 and TRBJ2-7; perhaps TRBD1 as D (6 bases). The CDR3 extends over 14 amino acids. V lost 1 base, J lost 3 bases, and 10 bases lay in between. Germline V lookup: CDR1 SGHVS, CDR2 FQNEAQ. CDR3 DNA sequence: TGTGCCAGCAGCTTAGAGGGGGTCAGCTACGAGCAGTACTTC. It codes for CASSLEGVSYEQYF.

The V call is TRBV2, the J call TRBJ1-5; possibly TRBD1 for D (5 bases). V lost 1 base to trimming and J lost 5 bases, with 9 bases between them. This CDR3 is 14 amino acids long. CDR1 and CDR2 from the germline V gene are SNHLY and FYNNEI. The CDR3 is CASSEGQGDQPQHF. The CDR3 coding sequence is TGTGCCAGCAGTGAAGGGCAGGGCGATCAGCCCCAGCATTTT.

This chain links TRBV12-5 with TRBJ2-7, with D maybe TRBD2 (5 bases). The ends were cut back, 0 bases at V and 3 bases at J, with 18 bases in the middle. CDR1 is LGHNT and CDR2 is FRNRAP in the germline V gene. The CDR3 covers 17 residues. In nucleotides, the CDR3 is TGTGCTAGTGGTTTGGTATTGGGAGCCAGAGACCTCTACGAGCAGTACTTC. Protein: CASGLVLGARDLYEQYF.

The chain recombines TRBV19 with TRBJ2-7; D might be TRBD1 (6 bases). Germline loops: CDR1 LNHDA, CDR2 SQIVND (reference sequence). With 5 bases removed from V and 4 bases from J, the gap between germline ends came to 12 bases. This CDR3 spans 13 amino acids. CDR3 loop: CASSWSGDYEQYF. The CDR3 DNA follows: TGTGCCAGTAGTTGGTCAGGGGATTACGAGCAGTACTTC.

This sequence joins TRBV4-1 and TRBJ1-2; TRBD1 matches at 9 bases. The CDR3 is made up of 17 amino acids. CDR1 and CDR2 (germline): MGHRA, YSYEKL. The V segment lost 5 bases and the J segment 1 base; nucleotides outside the gene matches: 11. The CDR3 reads CASSELPGQGFNYGYTF. As DNA, the CDR3 is TGCGCCAGCAGCGAACTTCCGGGACAGGGCTTTAACTATGGCTACACCTTC.